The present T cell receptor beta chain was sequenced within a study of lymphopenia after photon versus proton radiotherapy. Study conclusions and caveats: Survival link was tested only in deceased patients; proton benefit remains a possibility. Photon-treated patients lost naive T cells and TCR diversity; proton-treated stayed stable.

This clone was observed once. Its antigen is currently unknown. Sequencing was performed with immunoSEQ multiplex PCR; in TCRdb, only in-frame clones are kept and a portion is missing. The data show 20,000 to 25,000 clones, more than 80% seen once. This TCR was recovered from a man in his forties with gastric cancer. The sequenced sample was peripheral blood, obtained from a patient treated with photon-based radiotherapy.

CDR3 region: CASSPTGGGTDTQYF. CDR3 nucleotide sequence: TGTGCCAGCAGCCCGACAGGTGGAGGCACAGATACGCAGTATTTT. V usage is TRBV7-9 and J usage is TRBJ2-3; tentative D call: TRBD1 (6 bases). CDR1 and CDR2 (germline): SEHNR, FQNEAQ (reference sequence). The CDR3 is 15 amino acids. The V gene lost 5 bases and the J gene lost 1 base, with 13 bases spanning the gap.